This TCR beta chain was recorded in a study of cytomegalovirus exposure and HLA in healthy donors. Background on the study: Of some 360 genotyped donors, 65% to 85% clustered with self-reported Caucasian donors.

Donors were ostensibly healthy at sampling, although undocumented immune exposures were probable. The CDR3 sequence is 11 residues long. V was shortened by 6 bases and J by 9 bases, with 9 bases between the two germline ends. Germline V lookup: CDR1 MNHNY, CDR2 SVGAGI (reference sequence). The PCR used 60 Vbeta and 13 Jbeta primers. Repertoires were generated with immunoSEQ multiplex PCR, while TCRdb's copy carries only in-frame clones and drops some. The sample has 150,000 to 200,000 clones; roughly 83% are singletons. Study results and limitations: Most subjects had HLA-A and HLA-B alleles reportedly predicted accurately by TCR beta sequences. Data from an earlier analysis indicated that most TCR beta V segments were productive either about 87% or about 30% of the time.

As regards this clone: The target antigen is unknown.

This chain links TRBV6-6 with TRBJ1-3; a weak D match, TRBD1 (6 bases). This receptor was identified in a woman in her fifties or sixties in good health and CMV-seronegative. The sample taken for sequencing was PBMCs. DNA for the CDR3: TGTGCCAGCAGGGGGGCGGGCACCATATATTTT. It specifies CASRGAGTIYF.